This T cell receptor beta chain was observed in a study of control samples from healthy donors and cancer patients (TCRdb year 2020). This clone turned up a few times. What antigen it recognizes has not been identified. The input lacks base qualities; no much larger clone sits a single base away. To prepare the library, the immunoSEQ multiplex PCR assay was applied. Drawn from immuneACCESS, this table holds only the in-frame rearrangements with V and J called that TCRdb kept. Clones are partly lost; checked studies trace under half to an unresolved V gene and leave the rest unexplained. Across this sample there are 60,000 to 65,000 clones, with roughly 85% seen only once. The top ten constitute 4.5% to 6.5% of the sample. The CDR3 has 11 amino acids, counting the end cysteine and phenylalanine. The CDR3 DNA has 33 bases and is translated from base 1. Trimming at the junction amounts to 2 bases on V and 2 bases on J, and the germline ends lie 0 bases apart. From a lookup of the germline V gene, CDR1 and CDR2 are SGHNT and YENEEA.

The sequencing sample was made of blood. The clonotype originates from a man aged 35 to 55 in good health. Here the chain combines TRBV11-3 and TRBJ1-1; the D gene is unclear. The CDR3 amino acid sequence is: CASSLNTEAFF. The DNA is TGTGCCAGCAGCTTAAACACTGAAGCTTTCTTT.